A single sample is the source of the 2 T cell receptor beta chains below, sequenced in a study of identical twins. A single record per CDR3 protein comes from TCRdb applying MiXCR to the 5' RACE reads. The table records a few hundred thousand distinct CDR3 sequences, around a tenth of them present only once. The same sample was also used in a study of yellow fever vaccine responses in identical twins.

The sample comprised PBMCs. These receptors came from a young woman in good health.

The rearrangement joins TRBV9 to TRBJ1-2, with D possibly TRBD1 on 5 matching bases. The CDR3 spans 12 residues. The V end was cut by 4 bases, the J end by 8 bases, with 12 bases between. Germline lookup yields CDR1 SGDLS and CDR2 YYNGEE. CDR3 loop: CASSSVGVGYTF. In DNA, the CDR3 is TGTGCCAGCAGCTCCGTAGGGGTCGGCTACACCTTC. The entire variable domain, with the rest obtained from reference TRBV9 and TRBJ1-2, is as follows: DSGVTQTPKHLITATGQRVTLRCSPRSGDLSVYWYQQSLDQGLQFLIQYYNGEERAKGNILERFSAQQFPDLHSELNLSSLELGDSALYFCASSSVGVGYTFGSGTRLTVV.

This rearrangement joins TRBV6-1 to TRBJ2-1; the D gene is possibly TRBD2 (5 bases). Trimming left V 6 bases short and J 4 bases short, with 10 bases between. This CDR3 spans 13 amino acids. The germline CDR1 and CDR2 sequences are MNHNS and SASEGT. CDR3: CASRVGNYNEQFF. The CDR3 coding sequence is TGTGCCAGCAGAGTCGGGAATTACAATGAGCAGTTCTTC.